The 17 T cell receptor beta chains below come from one sample, sequenced in a study of T-cell reconstitution after alpha-beta-depleted transplantation in children. Using unique molecular identifiers, the investigators prepared the TCRbeta library. Via MiXCR, TCRdb re-called the PCR reads, giving one row per CDR3 protein. The repertoire holds some 300,000 distinct CDR3 sequences, with about 9.3% as singletons. Sequencing used PBMCs from the stem cell graft donor, obtained from the stem cell graft. These receptors all come from a human donor who donated a stem cell graft to a child with acute lymphoblastic leukemia.

The V call is TRBV15, the J call TRBJ2-7, with D possibly being TRBD1 (6 bases). Germline CDR1 is LNHNV and CDR2 is YYDKDF (reference sequence). The V end lost 4 bases, the J end lost 2 bases, and 12 bases lay between the germline ends. The CDR3 has 14 amino acids. This chain's CDR3 is CATSTEDRPYEQYF. The CDR3 bases are TGTGCCACCAGCACCGAGGACAGACCCTACGAGCAGTACTTC.

This clonotype came up a few times. The chain uses TRBV28 and TRBJ2-1; D is undetermined. V was trimmed by 8 bases and J by 0 bases, leaving 11 bases between them. The length of the CDR3 is 14 residues. The germline V gene has CDR1 MDHEN and CDR2 SYDVKM. CDR3 sequence: CASLVDSSYNEQFF. The CDR3 bases are TGTGCCAGCCTGGTAGATTCCTCCTACAATGAGCAGTTCTTC.

This clonotype was observed a handful of times. The gene calls are TRBV5-1 and TRBJ2-7; D call uncertain. V gave up 7 bases and J gave up 2 bases, with 16 bases separating them. Germline V lookup: CDR1 SGHRS, CDR2 YFSETQ. The length of the CDR3 is 14 residues. CDR3 DNA sequence: TGCGCCAGCCACTTAGCCCCCGAAACCTACGAGCAGTACTTC. Its translation is CASHLAPETYEQYF. The complete variable domain, with remaining parts taken from reference TRBV5-1 and TRBJ2-7, reads KAGVTQTPRYLIKTRGQQVTLSCSPISGHRSVSWYQQTPGQGLQFLFEYFSETQRNKGNFPGRFSGRQFSNSRSEMNVSTLELGDSALYLCASHLAPETYEQYFGPGTRLTVT.

This clonotype was seen more than once but under ten times. This chain uses TRBV5-8 with TRBJ2-1; D is ambiguous. V dropped 4 bases and J dropped 5 bases, with 16 bases sitting between them. In germline, CDR1 is SGHTS, CDR2 YDEGEE. The CDR3 contains 15 residues. For the CDR3, the DNA is TGTGCCAGCAGCCCGTTTTTTAGCCCTGACAATGAGCAGTTCTTC. It translates to CASSPFFSPDNEQFF. The full variable domain, rest sourced from reference TRBV5-8 and TRBJ2-1, is EAGVTQSPTHLIKTRGQQATLRCSPISGHTSVYWYQQALGLGLQFLLWYDEGEERNRGNFPPRFSGRQFPNYSSELNVNALELEDSALYLCASSPFFSPDNEQFFGPGTRLTVL.

The chain carries TRBV6-2 or TRBV6-3 and TRBJ2-4, with D perhaps TRBD1 (5 bases). CDR1 MNHEY and CDR2 SVGEGT come from the germline V gene. The CDR3 sequence is 15 residues long. Trimming removed 5 bases from V and 7 bases from J, with 18 bases in between. CDR3 residues: CASSRADSSYNIQYF. CDR3 in DNA: TGTGCCAGCAGTCGAGCAGACAGTTCCTACAACATTCAGTACTTC.

This clonotype was observed a handful of times. The rearrangement joins TRBV20-1 to TRBJ2-3; D gene unclear. The germline V gene has CDR1 DFQATT and CDR2 SNEGSKA (reference sequence). This CDR3 comprises 15 residues. Trimming took 3 bases from V and 4 from J, leaving 17 bases between them. In nucleotides, the CDR3 is TGCAGTGCTAGGGAGTCTAGTTTCCCCCCAGATACGCAGTATTTT. This sequence encodes CSARESSFPPDTQYF.

V usage is TRBV20-1 and J usage is TRBJ2-1, with 8 bases matching TRBD2. The CDR3 extends over 14 amino acids. CDR1 and CDR2 from the germline V gene are DFQATT and SNEGSKA (reference sequence). Trimming took 8 bases from V and 4 from J; bases not matched to a gene: 10. The CDR3 DNA is TGCAGTCTATTAGCGGGACAAAAGTACAATGAGCAGTTCTTC. As protein: CSLLAGQKYNEQFF.

In this sample, this clonotype turned up a few times. The gene calls are TRBV13 and TRBJ2-7; 12 bases are shared with TRBD2. This CDR3 has 16 amino acids. From germline, CDR1 is PRHDT and CDR2 FYEKMQ (reference sequence). With 5 bases clipped from V and 5 bases from J, the junction kept 10 bases outside the gene matches. The CDR3 sequence: CASSAASGRDWDEQYF. The DNA for the CDR3 is TGTGCCAGCAGCGCCGCTAGCGGGAGGGATTGGGACGAGCAGTACTTC.

This clonotype has only a few counts. The chain links TRBV20-1 to TRBJ2-2; a possible D gene is TRBD2 (5 bases). The CDR3 consists of 16 residues. From germline, CDR1 is DFQATT and CDR2 SNEGSKA (reference sequence). Trimming pared 3 bases from V and 1 base from J, leaving 15 bases between. CDR3 amino acids: CSASTTDFENTGELFF. For the CDR3, the DNA is TGCAGTGCTAGTACGACGGACTTTGAGAACACCGGGGAGCTGTTTTTT.

The chain uses TRBV12-3 or TRBV12-4 and TRBJ2-7, with unresolved D. V was trimmed by 5 bases and J by 3 bases, leaving 11 bases between them. This CDR3 comprises 13 residues. The CDR3, as DNA: TGTGCCAGCAGTCCAGAAGAGGACTACGAGCAGTACTTC. Translation gives CASSPEEDYEQYF.

There are many counts of this clonotype. The chain links TRBV5-4 to TRBJ2-2; TRBD1 might be the D (6 bases). CDR3 length equals 16 residues. From germline, CDR1 is SGHNT and CDR2 YYREEE (reference sequence). V shed 2 bases and J shed 4 bases, with 15 bases lying between them. CDR3 amino acids: CASSFGTGLFTGELFF. CDR3 sequence (DNA): TGTGCCAGCAGCTTTGGTACAGGGCTCTTCACCGGGGAGCTGTTTTTT.

This clonotype was observed a handful of times. V and J are TRBV15 and TRBJ2-2; 7 nucleotides agree with TRBD1. Losses at the gene ends were 3 bases for V and 6 bases for J; bases not matched to a gene: 13. CDR3 length: 17 amino acids. Germline V gene data show CDR1 as LNHNV and CDR2 as YYDKDF (reference sequence). The CDR3 DNA is TGTGCCACCAGCAGGGGATCCGGGACAGATGAGTCCGGGGAGCTGTTTTTT. Amino acids: CATSRGSGTDESGELFF.

The chain is built from TRBV2 and TRBJ2-2; perhaps D is TRBD1 or TRBD2 (6 bases each). V shed 3 bases and J shed 4 bases, with 12 bases lying between them. CDR1 and CDR2 (germline): SNHLY, FYNNEI. The CDR3 sequence is 15 residues long. The chain's CDR3 is CASSERGAFTGELFF. The CDR3 coding sequence is TGTGCCAGCAGTGAGAGGGGGGCGTTCACCGGGGAGCTGTTTTTT.

V gene TRBV5-1 combines with J gene TRBJ1-2; TRBD1 matches at 7 bases. V lost 0 bases to trimming and J lost 7 bases; unmatched junction nucleotides: 6. The V gene's germline CDR1 is SGHRS and CDR2 YFSETQ. The CDR3 is 14 amino acids. The CDR3 DNA follows: TGCGCCAGCAGCTTGGAAAGGGGGCAGTTTGGCTACACCTTC. Amino acids: CASSLERGQFGYTF.

This clonotype was seen a handful of times. V and J are TRBV24-1 and TRBJ2-7, with D possibly matching TRBD1 (6 bases). CDR1 is KGHDR and CDR2 is SFDVKD in the germline V gene. The CDR3 length is 15 residues. Trimming took off 4 bases at V and 5 bases at J, with 17 bases between the two ends. Here the CDR3 reads CATSDPTNRAHEQYF. In DNA form, the CDR3 reads TGTGCCACCAGTGACCCTACCAACAGGGCCCACGAGCAGTACTTC.

This clonotype was detected ten times or more. The rearrangement uses TRBV20-1 and TRBJ2-3; the match to TRBD2 covers 10 bases. The length of the CDR3 is 14 residues. V trimming: 6 bases; J trimming: 5 bases; junction bases outside the gene matches: 8. Germline CDR1 reads DFQATT; CDR2 reads SNEGSKA (reference sequence). CDR3 nucleotide sequence: TGCAGTGCCAAGCCTAGCGGGAGTCGAGATACGCAGTATTTT. This codes for CSAKPSGSRDTQYF.

This clonotype was seen at least ten times. The rearrangement joins TRBV5-1 to TRBJ2-2, with 9 bases that match TRBD1. The CDR3 extends over 14 amino acids. Germline trimming cut 6 bases from V and 6 bases from J; bases unmatched to any gene: 6. Germline CDR1 reads SGHRS; CDR2 reads YFSETQ. The DNA of the CDR3 is TGCGCCAGCACCGGGACAGGGTCTGCCGGGGAGCTGTTTTTT. This codes for CASTGTGSAGELFF.